The sequence of this T cell receptor (beta chain) was determined in a study of shared clonotypes between healthy human individuals. Regarding the study as a whole: Estimated richness was generally greater in naive than memory subsets.

To note about this clone: Antigen: not known. Within the sample, other DNA sequences also encode this same CDR3.

Germline loops: CDR1 SGHRS, CDR2 YFSETQ. This CDR3 has 13 residues. Trimming stripped 5 bases from V and 1 base from J, with 8 bases between. Researchers ran the assay at a deep level. Assay: immunoSEQ multiplex PCR; the TCRdb copy retains only in-frame clones and omits some. The table includes 2 million to 3 million clones, about 92% detected once. The sequencing input was naive CD4+ T cells sorted from blood. This sample's subset: CD45RA+ positively selected. This clonotype originated in a man between 18 and 35 years old in good health. The chain is built from TRBV5-1 and TRBJ2-3; unclear D gene. In nucleotides, the CDR3 is TGCGCCAGCAGGTCGAGCGGCACAGATACGCAGTATTTT. This codes for CASRSSGTDTQYF.